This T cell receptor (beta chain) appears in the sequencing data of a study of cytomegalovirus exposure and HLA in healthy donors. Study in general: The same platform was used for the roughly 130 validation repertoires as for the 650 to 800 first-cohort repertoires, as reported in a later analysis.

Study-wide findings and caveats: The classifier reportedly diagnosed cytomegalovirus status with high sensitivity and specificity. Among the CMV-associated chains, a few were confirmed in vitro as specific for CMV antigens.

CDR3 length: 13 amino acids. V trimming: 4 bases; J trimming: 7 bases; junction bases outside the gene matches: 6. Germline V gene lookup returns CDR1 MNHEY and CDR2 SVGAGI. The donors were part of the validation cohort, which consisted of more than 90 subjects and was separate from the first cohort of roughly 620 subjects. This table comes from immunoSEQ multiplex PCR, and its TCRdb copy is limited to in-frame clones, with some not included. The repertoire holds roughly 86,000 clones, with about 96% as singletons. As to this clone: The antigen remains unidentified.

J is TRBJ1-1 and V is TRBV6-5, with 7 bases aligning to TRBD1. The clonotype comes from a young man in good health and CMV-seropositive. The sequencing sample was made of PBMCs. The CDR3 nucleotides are TGTGCCAGCAGTTCCAACGACAGGGATGAAGCTTTCTTT. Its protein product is CASSSNDRDEAFF.